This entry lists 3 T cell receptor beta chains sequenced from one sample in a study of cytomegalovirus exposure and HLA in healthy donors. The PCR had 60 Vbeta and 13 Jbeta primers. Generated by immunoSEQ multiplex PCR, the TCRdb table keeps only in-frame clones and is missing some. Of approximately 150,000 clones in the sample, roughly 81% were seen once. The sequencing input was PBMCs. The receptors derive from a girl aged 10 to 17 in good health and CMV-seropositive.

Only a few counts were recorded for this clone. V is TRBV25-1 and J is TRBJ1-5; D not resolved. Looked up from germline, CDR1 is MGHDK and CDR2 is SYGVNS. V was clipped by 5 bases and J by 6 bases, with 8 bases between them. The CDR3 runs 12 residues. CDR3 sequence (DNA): TGTGCCAGCAGTCTAGGGAGTCAGCCCCAGCATTTT. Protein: CASSLGSQPQHF.

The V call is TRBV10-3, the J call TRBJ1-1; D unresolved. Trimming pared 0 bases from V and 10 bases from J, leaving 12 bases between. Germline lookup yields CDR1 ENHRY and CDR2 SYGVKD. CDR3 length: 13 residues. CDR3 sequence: CAISESVARGAFF. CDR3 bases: TGTGCCATCAGTGAGTCAGTGGCTCGTGGAGCTTTCTTT.

The CDR3 is CASSETEGGRDEAFF. The CDR3 region has the DNA TGTGCCAGCAGCGAAACAGAGGGCGGACGGGATGAAGCTTTCTTT. This chain links TRBV7-3 with TRBJ1-1, with D unresolved. CDR3 length: 15 amino acids. Trimming removed 5 bases from V and 7 bases from J, with 20 bases in between. Germline lookup yields CDR1 SGHTA and CDR2 FQGTGA.